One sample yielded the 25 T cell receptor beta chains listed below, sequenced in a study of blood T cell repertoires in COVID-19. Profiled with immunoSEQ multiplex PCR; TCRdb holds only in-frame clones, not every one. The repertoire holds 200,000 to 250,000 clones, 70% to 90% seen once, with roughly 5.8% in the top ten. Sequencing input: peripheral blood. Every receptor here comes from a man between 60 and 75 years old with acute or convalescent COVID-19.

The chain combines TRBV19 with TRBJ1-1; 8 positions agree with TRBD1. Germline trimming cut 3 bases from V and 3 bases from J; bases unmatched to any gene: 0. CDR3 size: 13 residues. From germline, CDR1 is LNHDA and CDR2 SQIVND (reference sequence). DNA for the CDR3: TGTGCCAGTAGTATGACAGGGGACACTGAAGCTTTCTTT. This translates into CASSMTGDTEAFF.

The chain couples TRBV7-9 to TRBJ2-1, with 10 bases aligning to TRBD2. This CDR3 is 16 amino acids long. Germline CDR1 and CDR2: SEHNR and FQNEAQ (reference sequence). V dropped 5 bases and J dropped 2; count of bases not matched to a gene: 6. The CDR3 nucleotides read TGTGCCAGCAGCGCTAGCGGGAGAGTTACCTACAATGAGCAGTTCTTC. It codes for CASSASGRVTYNEQFF.

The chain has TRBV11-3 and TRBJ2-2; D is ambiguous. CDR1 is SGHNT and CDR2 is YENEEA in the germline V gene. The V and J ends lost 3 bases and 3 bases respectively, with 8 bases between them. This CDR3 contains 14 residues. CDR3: CASSLETYTGELFF. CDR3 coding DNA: TGTGCCAGCAGCTTGGAGACGTACACCGGGGAGCTGTTTTTT.

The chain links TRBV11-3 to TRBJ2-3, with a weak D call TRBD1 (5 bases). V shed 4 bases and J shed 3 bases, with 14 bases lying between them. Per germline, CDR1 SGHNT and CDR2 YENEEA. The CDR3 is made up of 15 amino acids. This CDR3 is CASSSRQGRTDTQYF. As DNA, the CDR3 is TGTGCCAGCAGCTCCCGGCAGGGAAGAACAGATACGCAGTATTTT.

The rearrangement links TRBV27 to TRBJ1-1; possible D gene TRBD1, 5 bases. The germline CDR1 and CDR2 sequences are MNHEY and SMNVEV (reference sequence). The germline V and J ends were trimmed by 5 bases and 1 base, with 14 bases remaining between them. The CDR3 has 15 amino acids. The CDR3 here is CASSPQGRRNTEAFF. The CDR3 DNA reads TGTGCCAGCAGTCCCCAGGGTAGGAGGAACACTGAAGCTTTCTTT.

The CDR3 coding sequence is TGTGCCTGGAGTCTAAGGGGCAACTATGGCTACACCTTC. Translated: CAWSLRGNYGYTF. This chain uses TRBV30 with TRBJ1-2; possible D gene TRBD1, 5 bases. The germline gives CDR1 GTSNPN, CDR2 SVGIG (reference sequence). CDR3 size: 13 residues. Trimming stripped 2 bases from V and 2 bases from J, with 9 bases between.

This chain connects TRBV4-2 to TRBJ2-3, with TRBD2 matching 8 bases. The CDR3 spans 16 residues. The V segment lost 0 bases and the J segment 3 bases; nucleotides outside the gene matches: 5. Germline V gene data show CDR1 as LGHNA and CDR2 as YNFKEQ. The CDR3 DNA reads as TGTGCCAGCAGCCAAGAAAGGGGCGGGAGGACAGATACGCAGTATTTT. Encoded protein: CASSQERGGRTDTQYF.

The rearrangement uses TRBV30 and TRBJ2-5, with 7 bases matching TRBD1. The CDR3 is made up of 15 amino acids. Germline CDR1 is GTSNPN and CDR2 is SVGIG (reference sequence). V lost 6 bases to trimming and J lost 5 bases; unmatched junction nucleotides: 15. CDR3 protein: CACQTPDRLAETQYF. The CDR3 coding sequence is TGTGCCTGCCAAACCCCGGACAGGCTTGCGGAGACCCAGTACTTC.

The CDR3 DNA follows: TGTGCCAGTAGTATAGGGGACAGGGAAAACTACAATGAGCAGTTCTTC. Translated, it gives CASSIGDRENYNEQFF. The genes are TRBV19 and TRBJ2-1; 9 bases agree with TRBD1. The CDR3 is 16 amino acids. The V segment lost 1 base and the J segment 3 bases; nucleotides outside the gene matches: 4. The germline gives CDR1 LNHDA, CDR2 SQIVND (reference sequence). Based on the CDR3 plus reference TRBV19 and TRBJ2-1, the full variable domain is DGGITQSPKYLFRKEGQNVTLSCEQNLNHDAMYWYRQDPGQGLRLIYYSQIVNDFQKGDIAEGYSVSREKKESFPLTVTSAQKNPTAFYLCASSIGDRENYNEQFFGPGTRLTVL.

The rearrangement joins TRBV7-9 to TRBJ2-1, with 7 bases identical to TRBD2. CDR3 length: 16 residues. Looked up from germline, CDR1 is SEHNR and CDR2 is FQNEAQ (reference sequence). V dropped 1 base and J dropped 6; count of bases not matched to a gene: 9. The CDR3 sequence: CASSLVGREFFNEQFF. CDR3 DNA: TGTGCCAGCAGCTTAGTTGGGCGGGAGTTTTTCAATGAGCAGTTCTTC.

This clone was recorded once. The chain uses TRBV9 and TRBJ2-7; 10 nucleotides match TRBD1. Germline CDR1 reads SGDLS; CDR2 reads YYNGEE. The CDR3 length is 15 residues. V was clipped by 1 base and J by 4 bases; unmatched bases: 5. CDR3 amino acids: CASSVSRTGGYEQYF. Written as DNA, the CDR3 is TGTGCCAGCAGCGTAAGTCGGACAGGGGGTTACGAGCAGTACTTC.

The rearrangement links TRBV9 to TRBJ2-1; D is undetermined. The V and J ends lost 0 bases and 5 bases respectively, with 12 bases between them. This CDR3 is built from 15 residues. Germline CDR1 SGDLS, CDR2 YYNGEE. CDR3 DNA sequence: TGTGCCAGCAGCGTAGAATCATGGGCCGACAATGAGCAGTTCTTC. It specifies CASSVESWADNEQFF.

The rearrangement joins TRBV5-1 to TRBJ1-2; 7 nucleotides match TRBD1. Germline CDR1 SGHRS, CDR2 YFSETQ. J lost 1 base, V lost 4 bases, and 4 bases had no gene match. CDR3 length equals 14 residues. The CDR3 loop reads CASSPTGVNYGYTF. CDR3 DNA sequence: TGCGCCAGCAGCCCTACAGGGGTTAACTATGGCTACACCTTC.

DNA for the CDR3: TGTGCCAGCAGCGCCAGCTCGGGACTAGCGGTCACAGATACGCAGTATTTT. Translation gives CASSASSGLAVTDTQYF. The gene calls are TRBV9 and TRBJ2-3; 11 positions agree with TRBD2. Germline V gene sequence: CDR1 SGDLS, CDR2 YYNGEE. V shed 3 bases and J 2 bases; nucleotides not matched to a gene: 8. This CDR3 is built from 17 residues.

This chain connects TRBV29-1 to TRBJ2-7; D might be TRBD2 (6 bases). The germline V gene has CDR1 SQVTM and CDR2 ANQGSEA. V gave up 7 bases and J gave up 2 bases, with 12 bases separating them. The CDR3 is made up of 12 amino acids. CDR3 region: CSARRGPYEQYF. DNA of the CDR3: TGCAGCGCGAGGAGGGGTCCCTACGAGCAGTACTTC.

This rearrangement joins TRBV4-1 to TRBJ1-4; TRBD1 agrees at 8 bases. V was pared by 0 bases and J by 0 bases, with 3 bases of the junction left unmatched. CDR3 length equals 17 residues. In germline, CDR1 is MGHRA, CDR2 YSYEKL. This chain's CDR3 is CASSQDQGAATNEKLFF. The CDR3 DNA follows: TGCGCCAGCAGCCAAGATCAGGGGGCTGCAACTAATGAAAAACTGTTTTTT.

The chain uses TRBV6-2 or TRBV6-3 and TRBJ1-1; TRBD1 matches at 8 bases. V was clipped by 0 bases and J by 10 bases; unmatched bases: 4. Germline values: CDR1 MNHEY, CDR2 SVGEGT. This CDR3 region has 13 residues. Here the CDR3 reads CASSYSDGTGAFF. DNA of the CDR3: TGTGCCAGCAGTTACTCAGATGGGACAGGAGCTTTCTTT.

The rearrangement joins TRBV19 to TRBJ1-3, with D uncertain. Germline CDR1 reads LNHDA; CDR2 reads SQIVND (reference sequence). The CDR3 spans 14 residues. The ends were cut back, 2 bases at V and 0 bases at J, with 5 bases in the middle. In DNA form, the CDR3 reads TGTGCCAGTAGTATACCCGGCTCTGGAAACACCATATATTTT. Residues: CASSIPGSGNTIYF.

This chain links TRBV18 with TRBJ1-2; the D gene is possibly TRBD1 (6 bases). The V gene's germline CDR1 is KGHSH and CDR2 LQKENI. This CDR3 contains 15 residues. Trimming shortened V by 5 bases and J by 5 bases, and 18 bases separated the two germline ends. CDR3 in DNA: TGTGCCAGCTCAGCTACAGGGAGCTTTGAGTATGGCTACACCTTC. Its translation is CASSATGSFEYGYTF.

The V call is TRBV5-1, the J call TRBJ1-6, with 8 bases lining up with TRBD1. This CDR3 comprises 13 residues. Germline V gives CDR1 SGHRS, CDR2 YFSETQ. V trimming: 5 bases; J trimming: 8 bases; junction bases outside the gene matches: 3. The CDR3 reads CASRPTGDSPLHF. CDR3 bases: TGCGCCAGCAGGCCGACAGGGGATTCACCCCTCCACTTT.

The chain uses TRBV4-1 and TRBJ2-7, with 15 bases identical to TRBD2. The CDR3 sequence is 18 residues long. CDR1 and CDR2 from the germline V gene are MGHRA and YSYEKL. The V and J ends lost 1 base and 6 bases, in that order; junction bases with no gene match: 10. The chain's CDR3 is CASSQGPPGLAGGGEQYF. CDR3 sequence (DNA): TGCGCCAGCAGCCAAGGCCCGCCGGGACTAGCGGGAGGAGGCGAGCAGTACTTC.

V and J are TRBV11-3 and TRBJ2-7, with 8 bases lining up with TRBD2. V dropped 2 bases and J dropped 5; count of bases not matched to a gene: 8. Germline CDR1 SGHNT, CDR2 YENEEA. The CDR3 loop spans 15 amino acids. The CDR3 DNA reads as TGTGCCAGCAGCTTACGTATTAGCGGGGTCCACGAGCAGTACTTC. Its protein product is CASSLRISGVHEQYF. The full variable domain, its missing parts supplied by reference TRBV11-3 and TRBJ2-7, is EAGVVQSPRYKIIEKKQPVAFWCNPISGHNTLYWYLQNLGQGPELLIRYENEEAVDDSQLPKDRFSAERLKGVDSTLKIQPAELGDSAVYLCASSLRISGVHEQYFGPGTRLTVT.

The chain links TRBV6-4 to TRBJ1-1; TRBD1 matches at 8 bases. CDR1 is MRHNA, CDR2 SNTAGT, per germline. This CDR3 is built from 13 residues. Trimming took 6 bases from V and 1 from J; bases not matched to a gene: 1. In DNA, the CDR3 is TGTGCCAGCAGGGGGACAGGGAACACTGAAGCTTTCTTT. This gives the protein CASRGTGNTEAFF.

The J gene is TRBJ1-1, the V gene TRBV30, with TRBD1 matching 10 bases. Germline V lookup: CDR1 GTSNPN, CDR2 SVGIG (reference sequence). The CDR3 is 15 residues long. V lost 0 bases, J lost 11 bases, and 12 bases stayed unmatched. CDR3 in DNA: TGTGCCTGGAGTGTACCACGGACAGGGGGAAAGAGGGCTTTCTTT. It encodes CAWSVPRTGGKRAFF.

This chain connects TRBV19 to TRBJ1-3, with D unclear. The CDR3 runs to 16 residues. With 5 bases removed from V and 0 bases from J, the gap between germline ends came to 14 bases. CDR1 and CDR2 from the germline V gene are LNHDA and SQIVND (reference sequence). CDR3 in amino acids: CASSSTPASSGNTIYF. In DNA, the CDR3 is TGTGCCAGTAGTTCCACCCCAGCGAGCTCTGGAAACACCATATATTTT.